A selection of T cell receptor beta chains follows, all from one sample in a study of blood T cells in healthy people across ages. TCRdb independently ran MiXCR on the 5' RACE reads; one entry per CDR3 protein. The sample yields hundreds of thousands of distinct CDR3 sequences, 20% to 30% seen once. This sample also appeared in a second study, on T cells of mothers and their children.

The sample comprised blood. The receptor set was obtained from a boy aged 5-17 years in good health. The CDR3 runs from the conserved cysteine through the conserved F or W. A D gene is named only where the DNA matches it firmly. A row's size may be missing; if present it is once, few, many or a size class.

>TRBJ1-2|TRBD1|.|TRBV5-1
TGCGCCAGCAGCTTGGACGGACAGGGTTATGGCTACACCTTC
CASSLDGQGYGYTF
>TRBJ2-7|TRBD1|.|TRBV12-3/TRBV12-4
TGTGCCGGCAGACTTTCCGGACAGGTCTTAGGGGAGCAGTACTTC
CAGRLSGQVLGEQYF
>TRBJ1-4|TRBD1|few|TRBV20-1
TGCAGTGCGACGACAGGGAATAATGAAAAACTGTTTTTT
CSATTGNNEKLFF
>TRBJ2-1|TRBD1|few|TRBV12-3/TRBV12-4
TGTGCCAGCAGTTTAGCGCTAATAGGGACAGGGGGAAATGAGCAGTTCTTC
CASSLALIGTGGNEQFF
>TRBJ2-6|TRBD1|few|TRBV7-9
TGTGCCAGCAGCTTCGATAGGACAGGGGTAACCGGGGCCAACGTCCTGACTTTC
CASSFDRTGVTGANVLTF
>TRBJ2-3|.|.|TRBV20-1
TGCAGTGCTAGAGATTTCCGGACCTCCCGGGACTTAGCCACAGATACGCAGTATTTT
CSARDFRTSRDLATDTQYF
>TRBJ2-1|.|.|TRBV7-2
TGTGCCAGCAGCGGCCGGGGGACCCGCAAGGGGAGTGAGCAGTTCTTC
CASSGRGTRKGSEQFF
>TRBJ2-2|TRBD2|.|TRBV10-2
TGCGCCAGCCTCGGGGCTAGCGGGGGGGCCGGGGAGCTGTTTTTT
CASLGASGGAGELFF
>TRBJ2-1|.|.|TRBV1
TGCACCAGCAGCCAAGATCTGCCTAGTCGGAATGAGCAGTTCTTC
CTSSQDLPSRNEQFF
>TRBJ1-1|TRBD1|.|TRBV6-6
TGTGCCAGCAGTGGGACAGGCACGAACACTGAAGCTTTCTTT
CASSGTGTNTEAFF
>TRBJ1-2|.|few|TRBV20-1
TGCAGTGCTAGCTATTACGGGGTCGCTGGCTACACCTTC
CSASYYGVAGYTF
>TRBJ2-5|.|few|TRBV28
TGTGCCAGCAATTTTCTAAACCTCCGGGAGACCCAGTACTTC
CASNFLNLRETQYF
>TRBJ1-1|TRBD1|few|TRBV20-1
TGCAGTGGGGACAGGGGGCAAACTGAAGCTTTCTTT
CSGDRGQTEAFF
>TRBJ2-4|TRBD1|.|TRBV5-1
TGCGCCAGCAGCACCGGACAGGGTTTGGCCAAAAACATTCAGTACTTC
CASSTGQGLAKNIQYF
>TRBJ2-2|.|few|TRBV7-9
TGTGCCAGCAGCAGATCTCGGACGAACGGGGAGCTGTTTTTT
CASSRSRTNGELFF
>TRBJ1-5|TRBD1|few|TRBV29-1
TGCAGCGCCGGGGGGACAGTCAATCAGCCCCAGCATTTT
CSAGGTVNQPQHF
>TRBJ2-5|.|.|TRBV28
TGTGCCAGCAGCGAACAGCCGAGCTCGGAGACCCAGTACTTC
CASSEQPSSETQYF
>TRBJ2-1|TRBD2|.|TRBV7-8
TGTGCCAGCAGCTCCGCGGCGGGGGGCTCTGGGCAGTTCTTC
CASSSAAGGSGQFF
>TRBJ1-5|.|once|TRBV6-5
TGTGCCAGCATAAACAAGGGAGGGAATCAGCCCCAGCATTTT
CASINKGGNQPQHF
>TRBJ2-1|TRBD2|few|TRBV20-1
TGCAGTGCACCCACTAGCGGGGGGGCGGGAAAGCAGTTCTTC
CSAPTSGGAGKQFF
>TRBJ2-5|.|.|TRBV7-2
TGTGCCAGCAGCTTTGAGCCCGAGGAGACCCGGTACTTC
CASSFEPEETRYF
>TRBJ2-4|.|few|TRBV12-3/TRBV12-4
TGTGCCAGCAGTTTCGAGGGTATAAATGCCAAAAACATTCAGTACTTC
CASSFEGINAKNIQYF
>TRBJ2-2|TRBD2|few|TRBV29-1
TGCAGCGTTGAACTCTCGCGGGGAGGGCCCACCGGGGAGCTGTTTTTT
CSVELSRGGPTGELFF
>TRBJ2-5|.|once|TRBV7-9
TGTGCCAGCAGCTTAGCACTAACCCGGGGCGCCCAGTACTTC
CASSLALTRGAQYF
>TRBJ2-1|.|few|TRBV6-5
TGTGCCAGCTCTTCGAGGAGGAATGAGCAGTTCTTC
CASSSRRNEQFF
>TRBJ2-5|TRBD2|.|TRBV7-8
TGTGCCAGCAGCTTAGGGGGACTAGCGGGGAAAGAGACCCAGTACTTC
CASSLGGLAGKETQYF
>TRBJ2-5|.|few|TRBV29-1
TGCAGCGCCATCTATCCCCGCCAAGATTCCCCGGAGACCCAGTACTTC
CSAIYPRQDSPETQYF
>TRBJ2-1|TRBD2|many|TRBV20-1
TGCAGTGCTCTGGCTAGCGGGGGGTCCTCCTACAATGAGCAGTTCTTC
CSALASGGSSYNEQFF
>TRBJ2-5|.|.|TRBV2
TGTGCCAGCAGTGGTGAGGGTACGGTAGAGACCCAGTACTTC
CASSGEGTVETQYF
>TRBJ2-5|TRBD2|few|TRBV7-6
TGTGCCAGCAGCTTAGATGGCGGGGGGTTCCAAGAGACCCAGTACTTC
CASSLDGGGFQETQYF
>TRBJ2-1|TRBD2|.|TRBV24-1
TGTGCCACCAGTGATCCCACCGGGACTAGCCTCCTAGAGCAGTTCTTC
CATSDPTGTSLLEQFF
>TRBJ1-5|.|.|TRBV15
TGTGCCACCAGCAGAGATTTCCAGGGCCCTCAGCCCCAGCATTTT
CATSRDFQGPQPQHF
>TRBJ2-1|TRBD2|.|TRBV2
TGTGCCAGCAACATTAAAGATGGGGGGGATGAGCAGTTCTTC
CASNIKDGGDEQFF
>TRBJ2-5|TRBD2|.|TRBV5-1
TGCGCCAGCAGCTTTCGGGTTATAGCGGGAGGCGCCCAAGAGACCCAGTACTTC
CASSFRVIAGGAQETQYF
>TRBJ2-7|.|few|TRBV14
TGTGCCAGCAGCCAAGAGGAAGGTATCCTCTACGAGCAGTACTTC
CASSQEEGILYEQYF
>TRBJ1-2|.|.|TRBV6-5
TGTGCCAGCAGTTACTCCCCCCGGGGGGAGGCTAACTATGGCTACACCTTC
CASSYSPRGEANYGYTF
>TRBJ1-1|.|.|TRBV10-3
TGTGCCATCAGTTCCGTCGAAGGGGACACTGAAGCTTTCTTT
CAISSVEGDTEAFF
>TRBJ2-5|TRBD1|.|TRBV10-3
TGTGCCATCAGTGACCCTAAGTTGCCAGGGGGCGCGGAGACCCAGTACTTC
CAISDPKLPGGAETQYF
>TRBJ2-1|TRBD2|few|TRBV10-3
TGTGCCATCAGTGGTACCCCAACTAGCGGGGGGCGTGAGCAGTTCTTC
CAISGTPTSGGREQFF
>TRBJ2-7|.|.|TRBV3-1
TGTGCCAGCAGCCCCGGGAGACCATGGGCCCACGAGCAGTACTTC
CASSPGRPWAHEQYF
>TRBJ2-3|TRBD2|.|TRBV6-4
TGTGCCAGCAGTGACGTTGCGGGGGGGACAGATACGCAGTATTTT
CASSDVAGGTDTQYF
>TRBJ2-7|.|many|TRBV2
TGTGCCAGCATCATGGACGGGTCCTACGAGCAGTACTTC
CASIMDGSYEQYF
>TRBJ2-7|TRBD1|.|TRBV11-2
TGTGCCAGCAGCTTAAACCCCAGGGGGCGAGGGGAGCAGTACTTC
CASSLNPRGRGEQYF
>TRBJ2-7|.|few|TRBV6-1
TGTGCCAGCGCCCTGGGGTACGAGCAGTACTTC
CASALGYEQYF
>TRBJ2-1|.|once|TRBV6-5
TGTGCCAGCAGGGTTACGGGAGACCCCTACAATGAGCAGTTCTTC
CASRVTGDPYNEQFF
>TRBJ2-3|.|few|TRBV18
TGTGCCAGCTCACCAAGGGCCCGAGGGAGAGCAGATACGCAGTATTTT
CASSPRARGRADTQYF